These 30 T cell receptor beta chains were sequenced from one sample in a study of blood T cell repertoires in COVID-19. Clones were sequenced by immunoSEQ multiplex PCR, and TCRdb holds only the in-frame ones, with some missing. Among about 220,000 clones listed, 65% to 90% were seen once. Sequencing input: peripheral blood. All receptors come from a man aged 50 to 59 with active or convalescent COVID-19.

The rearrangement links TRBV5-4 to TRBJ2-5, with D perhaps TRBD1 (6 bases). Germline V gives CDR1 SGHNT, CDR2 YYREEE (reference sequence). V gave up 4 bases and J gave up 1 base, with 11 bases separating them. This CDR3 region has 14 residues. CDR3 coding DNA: TGTGCCAGCAGCCCACAGGGCCTCCAAGAGACCCAGTACTTC. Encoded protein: CASSPQGLQETQYF.

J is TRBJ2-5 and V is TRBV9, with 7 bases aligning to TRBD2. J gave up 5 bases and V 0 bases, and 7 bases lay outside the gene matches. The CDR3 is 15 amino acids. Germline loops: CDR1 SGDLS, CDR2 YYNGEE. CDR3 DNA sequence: TGTGCCAGCAGCGTAGCAAGACTAGCCGGGGAGACCCAGTACTTC. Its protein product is CASSVARLAGETQYF.

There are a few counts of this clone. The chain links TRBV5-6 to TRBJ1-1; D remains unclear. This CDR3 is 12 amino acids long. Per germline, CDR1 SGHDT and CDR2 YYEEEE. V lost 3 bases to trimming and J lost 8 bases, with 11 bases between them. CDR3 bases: TGTGCCAGCAGCTCCCGGGGAGGCGAAGCTTTCTTT. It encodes CASSSRGGEAFF.

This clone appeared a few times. CDR3 sequence reads: CASSLGDSSGNTIYF. The CDR3 DNA reads TGTGCCAGCAGCTTGGGGGACAGCTCTGGAAACACCATATATTTT. J is TRBJ1-3 and V is TRBV5-8, with 7 positions matching TRBD1. CDR3 length: 15 amino acids. V gave up 0 bases and J gave up 0 bases; unmatched junction bases: 0. Germline-derived CDR1 and CDR2 are SGHTS and YDEGEE.

CDR3 bases: TGTGCCAGCAGCCAGCTGGGGGGGGATGAAAAACTGTTTTTT. Its protein product is CASSQLGGDEKLFF. The rearrangement joins TRBV5-5 to TRBJ1-4, with a possible D match to TRBD1 (5 bases). CDR1 SGHKS and CDR2 YYEKEE come from the germline V gene (reference sequence). This CDR3 region has 14 residues. The V end lost 4 bases, the J end lost 6 bases, and 13 bases lay between the germline ends.

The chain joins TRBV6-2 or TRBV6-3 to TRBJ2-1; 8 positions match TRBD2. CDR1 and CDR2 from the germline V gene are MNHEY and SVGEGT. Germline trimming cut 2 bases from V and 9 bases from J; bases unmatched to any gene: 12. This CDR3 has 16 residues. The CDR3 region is CASSYRTNPGGGEQFF. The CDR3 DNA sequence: TGTGCCAGCAGTTACAGGACAAACCCCGGGGGGGGTGAGCAGTTCTTC.

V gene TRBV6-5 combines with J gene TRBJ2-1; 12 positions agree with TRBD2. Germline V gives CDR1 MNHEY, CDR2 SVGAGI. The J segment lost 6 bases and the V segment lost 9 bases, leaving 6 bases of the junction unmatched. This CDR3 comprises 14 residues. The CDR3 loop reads CASSLAGGPNEQFF. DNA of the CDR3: TGTGCCAGTTCCCTAGCGGGGGGGCCCAATGAGCAGTTCTTC.

For the CDR3, the DNA is TGTGCCAGCAGCCAAGGGGGACTAGCGGGGGGAAACACCGGGGAGCTGTTTTTT. Protein: CASSQGGLAGGNTGELFF. This chain uses TRBV5-4 with TRBJ2-2; TRBD2 matches 15 bases. Unmatched junction bases numbered 6, after V lost 4 bases and J lost 2 bases. From germline, CDR1 is SGHNT and CDR2 YYREEE (reference sequence). This CDR3 has 18 amino acids.

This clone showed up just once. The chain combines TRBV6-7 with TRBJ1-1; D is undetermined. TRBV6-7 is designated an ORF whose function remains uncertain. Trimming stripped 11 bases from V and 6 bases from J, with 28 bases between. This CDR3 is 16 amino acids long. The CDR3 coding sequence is TGTGCCCAGCAGATCGGTCCTGACATACTCCACCCTGAAGCTTTCTTT. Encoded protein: CAQQIGPDILHPEAFF.

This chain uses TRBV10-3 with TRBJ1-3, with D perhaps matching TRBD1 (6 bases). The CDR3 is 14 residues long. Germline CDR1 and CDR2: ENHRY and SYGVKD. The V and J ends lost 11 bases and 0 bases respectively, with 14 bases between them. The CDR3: CASRAGVSGNTIYF. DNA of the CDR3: TGTGCCTCACGGGCAGGGGTCTCTGGAAACACCATATATTTT.

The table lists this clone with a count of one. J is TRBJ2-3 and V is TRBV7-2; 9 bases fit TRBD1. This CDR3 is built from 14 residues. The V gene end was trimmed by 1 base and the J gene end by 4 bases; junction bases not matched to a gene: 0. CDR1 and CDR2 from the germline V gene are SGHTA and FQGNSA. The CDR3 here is CASSLGTGADTQYF. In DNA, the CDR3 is TGTGCCAGCAGCTTAGGGACAGGGGCAGATACGCAGTATTTT.

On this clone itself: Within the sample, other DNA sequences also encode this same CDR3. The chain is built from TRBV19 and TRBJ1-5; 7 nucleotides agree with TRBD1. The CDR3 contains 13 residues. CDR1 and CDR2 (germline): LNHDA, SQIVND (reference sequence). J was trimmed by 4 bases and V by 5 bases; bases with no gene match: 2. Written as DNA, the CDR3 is TGTGCCAGTAGTCCAGGGGGGAATCAGCCCCAGCATTTT. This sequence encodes CASSPGGNQPQHF.

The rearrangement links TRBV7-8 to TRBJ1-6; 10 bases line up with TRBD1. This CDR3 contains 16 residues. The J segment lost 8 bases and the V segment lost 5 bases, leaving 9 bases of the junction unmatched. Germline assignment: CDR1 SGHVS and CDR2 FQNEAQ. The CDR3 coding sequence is TGTGCCAGCAGCCCCTTAGGGACAGGGGAATATTCACCCCTCCACTTT. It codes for CASSPLGTGEYSPLHF.

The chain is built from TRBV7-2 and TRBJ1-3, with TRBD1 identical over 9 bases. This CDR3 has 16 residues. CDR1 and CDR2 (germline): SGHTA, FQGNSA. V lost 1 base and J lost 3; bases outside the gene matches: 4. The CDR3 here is CASSLVTGGFGNTIYF. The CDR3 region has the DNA TGTGCCAGCAGCTTAGTTACAGGGGGCTTTGGAAACACCATATATTTT. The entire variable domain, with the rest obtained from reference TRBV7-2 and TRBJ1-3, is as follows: GAGVSQSPSNKVTEKGKDVELRCDPISGHTALYWYRQSLGQGLEFLIYFQGNSAPDKSGLPSDRFSAERTGGSVSTLTIQRTQQEDSAVYLCASSLVTGGFGNTIYFGEGSWLTVV.

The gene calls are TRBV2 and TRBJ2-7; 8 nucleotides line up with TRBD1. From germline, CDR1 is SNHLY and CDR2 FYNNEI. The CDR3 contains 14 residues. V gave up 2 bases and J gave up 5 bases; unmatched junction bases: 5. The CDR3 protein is CASSERDRPHEQYF. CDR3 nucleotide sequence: TGTGCCAGCAGTGAACGGGACAGGCCCCACGAGCAGTACTTC. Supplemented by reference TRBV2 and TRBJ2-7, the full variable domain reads EPEVTQTPSHQVTQMGQEVILRCVPISNHLYFYWYRQILGQKVEFLVSFYNNEISEKSEIFDDQFSVERPDGSNFTLKIRSTKLEDSAMYFCASSERDRPHEQYFGPGTRLTVT.

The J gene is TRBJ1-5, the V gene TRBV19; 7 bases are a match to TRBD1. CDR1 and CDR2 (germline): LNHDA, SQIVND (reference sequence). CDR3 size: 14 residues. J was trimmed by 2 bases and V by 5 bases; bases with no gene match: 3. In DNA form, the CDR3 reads TGTGCCAGTAGTCCGGGGACAGGCAATCAGCCCCAGCATTTT. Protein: CASSPGTGNQPQHF.

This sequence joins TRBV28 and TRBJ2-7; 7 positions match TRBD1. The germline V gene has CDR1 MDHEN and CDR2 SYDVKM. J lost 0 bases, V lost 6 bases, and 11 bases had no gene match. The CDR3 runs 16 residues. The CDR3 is CASSPSGTASSYEQYV. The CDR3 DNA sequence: TGTGCCAGCAGCCCCTCCGGGACAGCGAGCTCCTACGAGCAGTACGTC.

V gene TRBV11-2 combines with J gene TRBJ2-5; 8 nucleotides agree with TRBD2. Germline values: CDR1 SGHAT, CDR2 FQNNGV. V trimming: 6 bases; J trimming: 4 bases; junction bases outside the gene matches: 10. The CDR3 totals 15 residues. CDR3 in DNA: TGTGCCAGCAGTCCGTCGGGGGGGAGGGGAGAGACCCAGTACTTC. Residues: CASSPSGGRGETQYF.

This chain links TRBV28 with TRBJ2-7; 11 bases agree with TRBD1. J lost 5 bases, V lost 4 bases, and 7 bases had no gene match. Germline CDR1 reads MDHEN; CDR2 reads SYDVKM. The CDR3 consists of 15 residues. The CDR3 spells CASSSSGTGGNEQYV. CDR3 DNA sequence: TGTGCCAGCAGTTCGTCGGGGACAGGGGGAAACGAGCAGTACGTC.

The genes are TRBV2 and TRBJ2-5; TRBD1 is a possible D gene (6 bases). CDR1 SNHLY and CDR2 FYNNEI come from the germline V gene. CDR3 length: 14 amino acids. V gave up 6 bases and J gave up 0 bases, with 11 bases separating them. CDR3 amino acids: CASSPDRYQETQYF. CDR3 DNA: TGTGCCAGCAGCCCTGACAGGTACCAAGAGACCCAGTACTTC.

This CDR3 is CASSQDRTLLFF. The CDR3 bases are TGTGCCAGCAGCCAAGATAGAACGTTACTGTTTTTT. The V call is TRBV3-1 (or the pseudogene TRBV3-2), the J call TRBJ1-4; no clear D gene. V was pared by 0 bases and J by 13 bases, with 9 bases between. In germline, CDR1 is LGHDT, CDR2 YNNKEL (reference sequence). The CDR3 is 12 amino acids.

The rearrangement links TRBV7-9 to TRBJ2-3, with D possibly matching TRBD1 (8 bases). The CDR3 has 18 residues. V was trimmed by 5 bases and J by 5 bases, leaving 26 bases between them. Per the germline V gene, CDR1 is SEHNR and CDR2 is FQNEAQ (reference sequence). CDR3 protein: CASSQIILLDREGDTQYF. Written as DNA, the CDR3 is TGTGCCAGCAGCCAAATCATATTATTGGACAGGGAGGGAGATACGCAGTATTTT.

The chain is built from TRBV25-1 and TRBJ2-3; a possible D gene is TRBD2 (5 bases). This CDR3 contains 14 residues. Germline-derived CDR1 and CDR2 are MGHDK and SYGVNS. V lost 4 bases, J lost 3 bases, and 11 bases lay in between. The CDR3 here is CASSGRGSTDTQYF. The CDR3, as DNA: TGTGCCAGCAGTGGCCGGGGTTCTACAGATACGCAGTATTTT.

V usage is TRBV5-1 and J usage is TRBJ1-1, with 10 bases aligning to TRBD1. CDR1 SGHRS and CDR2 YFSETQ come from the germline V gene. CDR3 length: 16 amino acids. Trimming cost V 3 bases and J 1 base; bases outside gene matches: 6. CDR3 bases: TGCGCCAGCAGCTCGCAGGACAGGGGGACGAACACTGAAGCTTTCTTT. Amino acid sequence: CASSSQDRGTNTEAFF.

The CDR3 is CASSPAGGQPQHF. The CDR3 bases are TGTGCCAGCTCACCAGCAGGGGGTCAGCCCCAGCATTTT. The chain has TRBV18 and TRBJ1-5; 7 bases align to TRBD1. This CDR3 region has 13 residues. Germline V lookup: CDR1 KGHSH, CDR2 LQKENI. V shed 2 bases, J shed 6 bases, and the junction held 1 base outside the gene matches.

The CDR3 DNA reads TGCGCCAGCAGCTTGATTCGAGGGTCGGCGAACACCGGGGAGCTGTTTTTT. Protein sequence: CASSLIRGSANTGELFF. This chain connects TRBV5-1 to TRBJ2-2; maybe TRBD2 (5 bases). The germline V gene encodes CDR1 SGHRS and CDR2 YFSETQ. Trimming took off 1 base at V and 0 bases at J, with 13 bases between the two ends. This CDR3 spans 17 amino acids. Filled out from reference TRBV5-1 and TRBJ2-2, the complete variable domain reads KAGVTQTPRYLIKTRGQQVTLSCSPISGHRSVSWYQQTPGQGLQFLFEYFSETQRNKGNFPGRFSGRQFSNSRSEMNVSTLELGDSALYLCASSLIRGSANTGELFFGEGSRLTVL.

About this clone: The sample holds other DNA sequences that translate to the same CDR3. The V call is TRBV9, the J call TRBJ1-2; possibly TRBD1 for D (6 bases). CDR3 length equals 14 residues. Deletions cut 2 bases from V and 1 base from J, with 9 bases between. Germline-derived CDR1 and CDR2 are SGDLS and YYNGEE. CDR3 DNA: TGTGCCAGCAGCGTCGGCAGGGGTAACTATGGCTACACCTTC. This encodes CASSVGRGNYGYTF.

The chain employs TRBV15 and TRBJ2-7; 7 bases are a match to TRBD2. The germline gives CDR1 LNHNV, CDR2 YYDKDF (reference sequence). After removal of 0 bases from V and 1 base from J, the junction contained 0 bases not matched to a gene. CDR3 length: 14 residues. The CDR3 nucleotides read TGTGCCACCAGCAGAGAAGCGGGGTCCTACGAGCAGTACTTC. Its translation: CATSREAGSYEQYF.

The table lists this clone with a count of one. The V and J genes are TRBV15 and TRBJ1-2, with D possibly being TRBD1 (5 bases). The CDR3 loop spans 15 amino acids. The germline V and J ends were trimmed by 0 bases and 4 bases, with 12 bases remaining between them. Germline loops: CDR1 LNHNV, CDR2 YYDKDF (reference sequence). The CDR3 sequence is CATSREKGLLYGYTF. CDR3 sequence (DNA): TGTGCCACCAGCAGAGAGAAGGGGCTGCTCTATGGCTACACCTTC. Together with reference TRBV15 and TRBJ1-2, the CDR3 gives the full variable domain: DAMVIQNPRYQVTQFGKPVTLSCSQTLNHNVMYWYQQKSSQAPKLLFHYYDKDFNNEADTPDNFQSRRPNTSFCFLDIRSPGLGDTAMYLCATSREKGLLYGYTFGSGTRLTVV.

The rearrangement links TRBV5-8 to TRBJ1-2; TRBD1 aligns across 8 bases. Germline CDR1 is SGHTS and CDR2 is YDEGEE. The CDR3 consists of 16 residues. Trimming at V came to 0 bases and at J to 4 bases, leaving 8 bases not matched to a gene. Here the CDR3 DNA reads TGTGCCAGCAGCTTGGCCGGGACAGGAGGAAGCTATGGCTACACCTTC. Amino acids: CASSLAGTGGSYGYTF.